This is a list of T cell receptor beta chains from one sample in a study of OX40 agonist ivuxolimab in advanced cancers. Using immunoSEQ multiplex PCR, the repertoire was profiled, and TCRdb retains in-frame clones only, with some absent. The sample lists about 13,000 clones, 75% to 85% seen once, with 40% to 50% in the top ten. The sequencing used CD4+ or CD8+ T cells sorted from blood, collected in a trial of the OX40 agonist ivuxolimab. The receptors derive from an adult with an advanced solid tumor such as melanoma, head and neck, liver or kidney cancer. Both conserved end residues are part of each CDR3. The order of the fields is J gene, clone size, D gene, V gene, CDR3 DNA, CDR3 protein. The D gene is left open where the match is weak. Size is stated for part of the rows, as once, few or many counts, or as a class when the clone is expanded.

j_gene: TRBJ2-7; abundance: .; d_gene: .; v_gene: TRBV6-5; CDR3nt: TGTGCCAGCAGTTACTCCCCCTCAATAACCGAGCAGTACTTC; CDR3aa: CASSYSPSITEQYF
j_gene: TRBJ1-2; abundance: .; d_gene: .; v_gene: TRBV7-9; CDR3nt: TGTGCCAGCAGCTTAGATGGCGGGGGTTTCTATGGCTACACCTTC; CDR3aa: CASSLDGGGFYGYTF
j_gene: TRBJ1-1; abundance: .; d_gene: TRBD1; v_gene: TRBV5-8; CDR3nt: TGTGCCAGCAGCACCCGGACAGGGTGGGACACTGAAGCTTTCTTT; CDR3aa: CASSTRTGWDTEAFF
j_gene: TRBJ1-2; abundance: .; d_gene: .; v_gene: TRBV27; CDR3nt: TGTGCCAGCAGTTTATCTCCCCCCGGGATCTTTAACTATGGCTACACCTTC; CDR3aa: CASSLSPPGIFNYGYTF
j_gene: TRBJ2-1; abundance: .; d_gene: TRBD2; v_gene: TRBV29-1; CDR3nt: TGCAGCGTTGAATCGTTTACCAGCGGGAGCTACAATGAGCAGTTCTTC; CDR3aa: CSVESFTSGSYNEQFF
j_gene: TRBJ1-1; abundance: few; d_gene: TRBD1; v_gene: TRBV29-1; CDR3nt: TGCAGCGTTGGAGAGGGGGCTTGGATGAACACTGAAGCTTTCTTT; CDR3aa: CSVGEGAWMNTEAFF
j_gene: TRBJ1-2; abundance: .; d_gene: .; v_gene: TRBV29-1; CDR3nt: TGCAGCGTTGTGCCGGTTACACAACTGGACACCTTC; CDR3aa: CSVVPVTQLDTF
j_gene: TRBJ2-1; abundance: .; d_gene: TRBD2; v_gene: TRBV27; CDR3nt: TGTGCCAGCAGTCGTGGACTAGCGGATAGACGAAGCTCCTACAATGAGCAGTTCTTC; CDR3aa: CASSRGLADRRSSYNEQFF
j_gene: TRBJ1-1; abundance: .; d_gene: .; v_gene: TRBV15; CDR3nt: TGTGCCACCAGCAGGGCCTCGGGCCCCAACACTGAAGCTTTCTTT; CDR3aa: CATSRASGPNTEAFF
j_gene: TRBJ2-1; abundance: .; d_gene: .; v_gene: TRBV7-2; CDR3nt: TGTGCCAGCAGCTTAGACGGGTACAATGAGCAGTTCTTC; CDR3aa: CASSLDGYNEQFF
j_gene: TRBJ2-2; abundance: .; d_gene: TRBD2; v_gene: TRBV29-1; CDR3nt: TGCAGCGTCGGCCCGGGACTAGCCTTCACCGGGGAGCTGTTTTTT; CDR3aa: CSVGPGLAFTGELFF
j_gene: TRBJ2-1; abundance: few; d_gene: TRBD1; v_gene: TRBV6-4; CDR3nt: TGTGCCAGCAGTGAGGGGGACAGGGACTACAATGAGCAGTTCTTC; CDR3aa: CASSEGDRDYNEQFF
j_gene: TRBJ2-2; abundance: .; d_gene: .; v_gene: TRBV7-6; CDR3nt: TGTGCCAGCAGCTTAAAAGTCGGCGGGAAGAACACCGGGGAGCTGTTTTTT; CDR3aa: CASSLKVGGKNTGELFF
j_gene: TRBJ2-1; abundance: .; d_gene: .; v_gene: TRBV13; CDR3nt: TGTGCCAGCAGCTTAGGGTCAGGGTCCTACAATGAGCAGTTCTTC; CDR3aa: CASSLGSGSYNEQFF
j_gene: TRBJ1-5; abundance: .; d_gene: TRBD1; v_gene: TRBV5-1; CDR3nt: TGCGCCAGCAGCCTAGGACAGGGGGGCCAGCCCCAGCATTTT; CDR3aa: CASSLGQGGQPQHF
j_gene: TRBJ2-3; abundance: .; d_gene: .; v_gene: TRBV11-2; CDR3nt: TGTGCCAGCAGGTACGGGGAAGGCACAGATACGCAGTATTTT; CDR3aa: CASRYGEGTDTQYF
j_gene: TRBJ1-2; abundance: .; d_gene: .; v_gene: TRBV7-2; CDR3nt: TGTGCCAGCAGCTTAGTAAAGCCAGCCACCCTTGATGGCTACACCTTC; CDR3aa: CASSLVKPATLDGYTF
j_gene: TRBJ2-2; abundance: .; d_gene: TRBD1; v_gene: TRBV27; CDR3nt: TGTGCCAGCACCCTCCACCGGCAGGGGGACACCGGGGAGCTGTTTTTT; CDR3aa: CASTLHRQGDTGELFF
j_gene: TRBJ1-4; abundance: .; d_gene: TRBD1; v_gene: TRBV6-1; CDR3nt: TGTGCCAGCAGTGAATTTCGAACAGGGGGTGAAAAACTGTTTTTT; CDR3aa: CASSEFRTGGEKLFF
j_gene: TRBJ2-3; abundance: .; d_gene: .; v_gene: TRBV11-2; CDR3nt: TGTGCCAGCAGCACCACCGCTGGCGGGGGCCGATCCACAGATACGCAGTATTTT; CDR3aa: CASSTTAGGGRSTDTQYF
j_gene: TRBJ1-4; abundance: .; d_gene: .; v_gene: TRBV28; CDR3nt: TGTGCCAGCAGTCAGTTAGAAAAACTGTTTTTT; CDR3aa: CASSQLEKLFF
j_gene: TRBJ2-7; abundance: .; d_gene: .; v_gene: TRBV29-1; CDR3nt: TGCAGCGTTTTCGCTGAGCATTCCTACGAGCAGTACTTC; CDR3aa: CSVFAEHSYEQYF
j_gene: TRBJ2-3; abundance: .; d_gene: TRBD2; v_gene: TRBV4-3; CDR3nt: TGCGCCAGCAGCCCAGCATCCGCCGGGACTAGCGGGAGGGGGAGTACGCAGTATTTT; CDR3aa: CASSPASAGTSGRGSTQYF
j_gene: TRBJ2-7; abundance: .; d_gene: .; v_gene: TRBV6-5; CDR3nt: TGTGCCAGCAGTTACTCGAAAGGGGAGCGCGAGCAGTACTTC; CDR3aa: CASSYSKGEREQYF
j_gene: TRBJ2-5; abundance: .; d_gene: .; v_gene: TRBV4-1; CDR3nt: TGCGCCAGCAGCCAAGATCAAGAGACCCAGTACTTC; CDR3aa: CASSQDQETQYF
j_gene: TRBJ2-5; abundance: .; d_gene: .; v_gene: TRBV6-5; CDR3nt: TGTGCCAGCAGTTACTCGATGGGGGGCGCCGAGACCCAGTACTTC; CDR3aa: CASSYSMGGAETQYF
j_gene: TRBJ2-1; abundance: .; d_gene: TRBD2; v_gene: TRBV4-3; CDR3nt: TGCGCCAGCAGCCGGCGGGAGGGCCGGAAAGATGAGCAGTTCTTC; CDR3aa: CASSRREGRKDEQFF
j_gene: TRBJ1-4; abundance: .; d_gene: .; v_gene: TRBV11-2; CDR3nt: TGTGCCAGCAGCTCAACACTGGAAGCGGCAAATGAAAAACTGTTTTTT; CDR3aa: CASSSTLEAANEKLFF
j_gene: TRBJ2-7; abundance: .; d_gene: .; v_gene: TRBV25-1; CDR3nt: TGTGCCAGCAACCCCCTCGGGTACGCATCCTACGAGCAGTACTTC; CDR3aa: CASNPLGYASYEQYF